These 14 T cell receptor beta chains originate from one sample sequenced in a study of identical twins. TCRdb passed the 5' RACE reads through MiXCR, listing each CDR3 protein once. The sample consists of 500,000 to 650,000 distinct CDR3 sequences, just over 7% of them appearing once. A further study also used this sample, focusing on yellow fever vaccine responses in identical twins.

The sequencing sample was made of PBMCs. These receptors were taken from a woman between 18 and 30 years old in good health.

This clonotype was observed many times. The gene calls are TRBV3-1 and TRBJ1-3; D unclear. CDR3 length: 12 amino acids. Germline lookup yields CDR1 LGHDT and CDR2 YNNKEL (reference sequence). The ends were cut back, 0 bases at V and 6 bases at J, with 3 bases in the middle. The CDR3 is CASSQEENTIYF. The CDR3, as DNA: TGTGCCAGCAGCCAAGAAGAAAACACCATATATTTT.

The rearrangement links TRBV5-1 to TRBJ2-2; 8 nucleotides agree with TRBD1. The CDR3 runs 16 residues. Trimming at V came to 3 bases and at J to 4 bases, leaving 8 bases not matched to a gene. Germline V gene data show CDR1 as SGHRS and CDR2 as YFSETQ. The CDR3 spells CASSSGGAGATGELFF. Here the CDR3 DNA reads TGCGCCAGCAGCTCAGGGGGCGCCGGGGCCACCGGGGAGCTGTTTTTT.

This clonotype was seen many times. The rearrangement links TRBV9 to TRBJ1-1; maybe TRBD1 (5 bases). Germline lookup yields CDR1 SGDLS and CDR2 YYNGEE. V was cut by 4 bases and J by 4 bases, with 17 bases left in between. CDR3 size: 15 residues. CDR3 loop: CASSTTGTLSTEAFF. DNA for the CDR3: TGTGCCAGCAGCACTACCGGGACCCTATCCACTGAAGCTTTCTTT. Full variable domain (rest looked up from reference TRBV9 and TRBJ1-1): DSGVTQTPKHLITATGQRVTLRCSPRSGDLSVYWYQQSLDQGLQFLIQYYNGEERAKGNILERFSAQQFPDLHSELNLSSLELGDSALYFCASSTTGTLSTEAFFGQGTRLTVV.

The table lists this clonotype with a few counts. The chain joins TRBV29-1 to TRBJ1-1; 10 nucleotides align to TRBD1. This CDR3 is 15 amino acids long. CDR1 is SQVTM, CDR2 ANQGSEA, per germline. J lost 11 bases, V lost 5 bases, and 17 bases had no gene match. CDR3 sequence (DNA): TGCAGCGTTACCCCGACAGGGGGCTTGTCTGGGTTGGCTTTCTTT. As protein: CSVTPTGGLSGLAFF. The full variable domain, its missing parts supplied by reference TRBV29-1 and TRBJ1-1, is SAVISQKPSRDICQRGTSLTIQCQVDSQVTMMFWYRQQPGQSLTLIATANQGSEATYESGFVIDKFPISRPNLTFSTLTVSNMSPEDSSIYLCSVTPTGGLSGLAFFGQGTRLTVV.

This clonotype was picked up many times. The chain carries TRBV28 and TRBJ2-6, with D maybe TRBD1 (7 bases). The CDR3 consists of 16 residues. Between the trimmed V and J ends, which lost 3 bases and 4 bases, there was a span of 13 bases. CDR1 and CDR2 (germline): MDHEN, SYDVKM. The CDR3 protein is CASSLARGAGANVLTF. The CDR3 DNA follows: TGTGCCAGCAGTTTGGCCAGGGGGGCCGGGGCCAACGTCCTGACTTTC.

In this sample, this clonotype turned up a few times. The chain couples TRBV29-1 to TRBJ2-1; 15 bases are a match to TRBD2. There are 19 residues in the CDR3. CDR1 is SQVTM, CDR2 ANQGSEA, per germline. V lost 4 bases to trimming and J lost 2 bases; unmatched junction nucleotides: 12. The CDR3 coding sequence is TGCAGCGTTGTTGAGGGGTGGACTAGCGGGAGGGGGGCCTACAATGAGCAGTTCTTC. Protein: CSVVEGWTSGRGAYNEQFF.

The chain carries TRBV12-3 or TRBV12-4 and TRBJ2-5, with D perhaps TRBD2 (5 bases). The length of the CDR3 is 13 residues. Trimming removed 7 bases at V and 5 bases at J, with 14 bases between. The CDR3 bases are TGTGCCAGCACCGGGGAGATGAGGGAGACCCAGTACTTC. It codes for CASTGEMRETQYF.

The CDR3 here is CASSHHGLAGSEQYF. The CDR3 nucleotides are TGCGCCAGCAGCCACCACGGACTAGCGGGATCCGAGCAGTACTTC. The V call is TRBV4-1, the J call TRBJ2-7, with 12 bases that match TRBD2. The germline V gene has CDR1 MGHRA and CDR2 YSYEKL. The CDR3 has 15 residues. J lost 6 bases, V lost 3 bases, and 6 bases had no gene match.

This clonotype was seen more than once but under ten times. As DNA, the CDR3 is TGTGCCAGCAGCTTGGCCACTAGCCGTTACAATGAGCAGTTCTTC. It encodes CASSLATSRYNEQFF. This chain joins TRBV5-6 and TRBJ2-1; D perhaps matches TRBD2 (6 bases). The CDR3 has 15 amino acids. Deletions cut 0 bases from V and 4 bases from J, with 11 bases between. The germline CDR1 and CDR2 sequences are SGHDT and YYEEEE.

This clonotype was detected many times. The V and J genes are TRBV7-8 and TRBJ2-7; D assignment may be TRBD1 or TRBD2 (5 bases each). Germline values: CDR1 SGHVS, CDR2 FQNEAQ. Trimming removed 5 bases at V and 2 bases at J, with 22 bases between. CDR3 length: 17 residues. CDR3 loop: CASSPTGRTGTTYEQYF. The CDR3 nucleotides are TGTGCCAGCAGCCCAACGGGGAGAACCGGGACGACCTACGAGCAGTACTTC.

This clonotype was counted many times. The chain employs TRBV29-1 and TRBJ2-1, with D unresolved. The germline V gene has CDR1 SQVTM and CDR2 ANQGSEA. The CDR3 runs 12 residues. Trimming stripped 6 bases from V and 1 base from J, with 7 bases between. In DNA, the CDR3 is TGCAGCGTCGTTCAATCCTACAATGAGCAGTTCTTC. This codes for CSVVQSYNEQFF.

This clonotype was observed at least ten times. The gene calls are TRBV20-1 and TRBJ1-4, with a possible D match to TRBD1 (5 bases). V dropped 0 bases and J dropped 3 bases, with 14 bases sitting between them. CDR1 and CDR2 (germline): DFQATT, SNEGSKA (reference sequence). This CDR3 is built from 16 residues. CDR3 nucleotide sequence: TGCAGTGCTAGAGATTTGAGACAGTCGGCTAATGAAAAACTGTTTTTT. It codes for CSARDLRQSANEKLFF.

The chain links TRBV20-1 to TRBJ2-3, with D uncertain. With 7 bases removed from V and 4 bases from J, the gap between germline ends came to 6 bases. Germline V lookup: CDR1 DFQATT, CDR2 SNEGSKA (reference sequence). This CDR3 comprises 10 residues. CDR3 DNA: TGCAGTGTTAAGCCAGATACGCAGTATTTT. This gives the protein CSVKPDTQYF.

This clonotype has more than one count but fewer than ten. The V gene is TRBV2, the J gene TRBJ2-3, with 12 bases matching TRBD2. The CDR3 length is 16 residues. The germline V gene has CDR1 SNHLY and CDR2 FYNNEI. V lost 1 base, J lost 6 bases, and 5 bases stayed unmatched. Written as DNA, the CDR3 is TGTGCCAGCAGTGAAGTCCTCGGACTAGCGGGGGATACGCAGTATTTT. Protein sequence: CASSEVLGLAGDTQYF.